This TCR beta chain was sequenced for a study of T cell responses to AZD1222 COVID-19 vaccine. The method was immunoSEQ multiplex PCR; TCRdb's version includes in-frame clones alone and lacks a portion of them. The sample comprises 120,000 or so clones, around 89% of which are singletons, and over 8.5% rests with the top ten. The CDR3 loop spans 16 amino acids. The J segment lost 4 bases and the V segment lost 0 bases, leaving 7 bases of the junction unmatched. The V gene's germline CDR1 is MNHEY and CDR2 SVGAGI. The chain links TRBV6-5 to TRBJ2-3, with 7 bases that match TRBD2. The TCR comes from an adult in good health. Here the sequenced sample was peripheral blood, taken on day 0 of MenACWY control vaccination. This CDR3 is CASSYSRTSVADTQYF. The CDR3 DNA reads TGTGCCAGCAGTTACTCTCGGACTAGTGTCGCAGATACGCAGTATTTT.